This T cell receptor (beta chain) was sequenced in a study of blood T cell repertoires in COVID-19. This table comes from immunoSEQ multiplex PCR, and its TCRdb copy is limited to in-frame clones, with some not included. The profile shows about 310,000 clones, around 87% of them singletons. Germline CDR1 and CDR2: MNHEY and SVGEGT. V dropped 5 bases and J dropped 1 base, with 15 bases sitting between them. The CDR3 runs 15 residues. V and J are TRBV6-2 or TRBV6-3 and TRBJ2-7, with D possibly matching TRBD2 (6 bases). Sequencing input: peripheral blood. The receptor was isolated from a woman between 40 and 55 years old with COVID-19, enrolled during active disease. CDR3 region: CASSGDGGKSYEQYF. For the CDR3, the DNA is TGTGCCAGCAGTGGGGATGGGGGGAAGTCCTACGAGCAGTACTTC.